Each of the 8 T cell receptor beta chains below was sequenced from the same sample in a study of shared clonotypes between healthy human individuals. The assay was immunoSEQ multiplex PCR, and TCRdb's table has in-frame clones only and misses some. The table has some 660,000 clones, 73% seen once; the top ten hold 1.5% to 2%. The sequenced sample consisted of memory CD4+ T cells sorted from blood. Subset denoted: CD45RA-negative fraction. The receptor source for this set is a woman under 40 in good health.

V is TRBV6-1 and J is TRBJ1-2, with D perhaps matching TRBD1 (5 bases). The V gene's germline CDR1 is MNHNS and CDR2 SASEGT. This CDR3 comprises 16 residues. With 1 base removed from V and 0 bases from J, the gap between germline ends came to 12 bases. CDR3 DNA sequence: TGTGCCAGCAGTGAAGTTGCCAGGGCGCCTAACTATGGCTACACCTTC. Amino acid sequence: CASSEVARAPNYGYTF.

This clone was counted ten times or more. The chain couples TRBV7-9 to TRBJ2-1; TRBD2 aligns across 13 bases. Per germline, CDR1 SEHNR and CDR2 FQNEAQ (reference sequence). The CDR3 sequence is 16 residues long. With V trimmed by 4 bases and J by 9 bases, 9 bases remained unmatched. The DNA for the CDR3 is TGTGCCAGCAGCTCATTAGGACTAGCGGGAGATTTTGAGCAGTTCTTC. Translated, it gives CASSSLGLAGDFEQFF.

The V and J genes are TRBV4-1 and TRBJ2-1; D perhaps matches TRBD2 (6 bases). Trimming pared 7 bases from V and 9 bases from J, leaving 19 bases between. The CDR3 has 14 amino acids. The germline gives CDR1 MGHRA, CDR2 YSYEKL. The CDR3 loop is CASKTPGRKGEQFF. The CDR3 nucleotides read TGCGCCAGCAAAACCCCGGGGAGGAAGGGTGAGCAGTTCTTC.

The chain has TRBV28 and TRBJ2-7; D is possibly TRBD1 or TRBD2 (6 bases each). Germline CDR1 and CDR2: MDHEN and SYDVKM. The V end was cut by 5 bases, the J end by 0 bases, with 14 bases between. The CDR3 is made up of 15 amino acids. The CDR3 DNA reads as TGTGCCAGCAGTCCCGACTGGGGGGCCTCCTACGAGCAGTACTTC. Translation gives CASSPDWGASYEQYF. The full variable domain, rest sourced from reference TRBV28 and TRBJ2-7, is DVKVTQSSRYLVKRTGEKVFLECVQDMDHENMFWYRQDPGLGLRLIYFSYDVKMKEKGDIPEGYSVSREKKERFSLILESASTNQTSMYLCASSPDWGASYEQYFGPGTRLTVT.

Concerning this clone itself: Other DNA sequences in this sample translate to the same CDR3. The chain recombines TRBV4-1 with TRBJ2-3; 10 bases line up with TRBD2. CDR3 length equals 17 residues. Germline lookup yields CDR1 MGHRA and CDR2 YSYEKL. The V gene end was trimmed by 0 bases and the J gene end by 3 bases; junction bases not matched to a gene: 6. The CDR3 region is CASSQETSGIGTDTQYF. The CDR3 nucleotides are TGCGCCAGCAGCCAAGAAACTAGCGGGATAGGGACAGATACGCAGTATTTT.

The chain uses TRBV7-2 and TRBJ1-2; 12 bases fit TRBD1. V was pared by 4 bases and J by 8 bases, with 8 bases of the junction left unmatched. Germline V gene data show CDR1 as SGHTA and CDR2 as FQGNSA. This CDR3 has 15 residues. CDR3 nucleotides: TGTGCCAGCAGCTCCGCCGGGACAGGGGGCTGGGGCTACACCTTC. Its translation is CASSSAGTGGWGYTF.

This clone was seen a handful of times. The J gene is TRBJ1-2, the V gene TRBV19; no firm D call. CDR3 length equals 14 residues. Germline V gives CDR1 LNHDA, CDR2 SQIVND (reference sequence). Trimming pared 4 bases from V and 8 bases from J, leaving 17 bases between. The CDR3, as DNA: TGTGCCAGTAGTAGCATTCCCCACTACCGGGGCTACACCTTC. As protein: CASSSIPHYRGYTF.

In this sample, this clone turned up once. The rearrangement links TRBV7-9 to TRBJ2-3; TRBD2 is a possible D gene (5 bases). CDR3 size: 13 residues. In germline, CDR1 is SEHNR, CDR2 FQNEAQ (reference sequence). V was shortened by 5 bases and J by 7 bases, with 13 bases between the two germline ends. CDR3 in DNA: TGTGCCAGCAGCGGGCGGGTGGGGTATACGCAGTATTTT. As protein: CASSGRVGYTQYF.